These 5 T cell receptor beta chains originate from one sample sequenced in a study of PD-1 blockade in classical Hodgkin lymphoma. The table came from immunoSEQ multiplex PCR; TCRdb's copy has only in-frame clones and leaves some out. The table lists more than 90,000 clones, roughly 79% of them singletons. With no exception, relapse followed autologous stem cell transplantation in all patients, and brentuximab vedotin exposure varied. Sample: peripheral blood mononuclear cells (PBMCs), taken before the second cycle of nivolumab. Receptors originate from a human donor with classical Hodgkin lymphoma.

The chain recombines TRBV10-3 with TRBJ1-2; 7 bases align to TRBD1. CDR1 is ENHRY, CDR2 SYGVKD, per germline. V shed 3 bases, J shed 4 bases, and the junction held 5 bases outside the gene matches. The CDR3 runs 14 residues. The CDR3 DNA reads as TGTGCCATCAGTGACGGACAGGCGGGCTATGGCTACACCTTC. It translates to CAISDGQAGYGYTF.

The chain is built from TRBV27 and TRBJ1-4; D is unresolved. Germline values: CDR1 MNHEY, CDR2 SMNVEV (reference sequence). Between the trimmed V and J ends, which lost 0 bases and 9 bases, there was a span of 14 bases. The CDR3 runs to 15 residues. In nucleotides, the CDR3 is TGTGCCAGCAGTTTATCACCGGGAGGTAGACAAAAACTGTTTTTT. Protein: CASSLSPGGRQKLFF.

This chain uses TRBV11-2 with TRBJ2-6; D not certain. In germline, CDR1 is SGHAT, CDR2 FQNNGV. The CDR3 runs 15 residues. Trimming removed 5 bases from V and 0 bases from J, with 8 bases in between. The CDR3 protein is CASSKERSGANVLTF. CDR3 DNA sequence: TGTGCCAGCAGCAAAGAGCGCTCTGGGGCCAACGTCCTGACTTTC. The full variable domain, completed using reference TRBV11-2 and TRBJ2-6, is EAGVAQSPRYKIIEKRQSVAFWCNPISGHATLYWYQQILGQGPKLLIQFQNNGVVDDSQLPKDRFSAERLKGVDSTLKIQPAKLEDSAVYLCASSKERSGANVLTFGAGSRLTVL.

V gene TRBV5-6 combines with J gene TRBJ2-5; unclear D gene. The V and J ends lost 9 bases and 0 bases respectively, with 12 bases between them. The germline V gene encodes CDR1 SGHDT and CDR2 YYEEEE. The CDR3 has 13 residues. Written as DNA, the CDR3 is TGTGCCACAAGACTGGGGTACCAAGAGACCCAGTACTTC. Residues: CATRLGYQETQYF.

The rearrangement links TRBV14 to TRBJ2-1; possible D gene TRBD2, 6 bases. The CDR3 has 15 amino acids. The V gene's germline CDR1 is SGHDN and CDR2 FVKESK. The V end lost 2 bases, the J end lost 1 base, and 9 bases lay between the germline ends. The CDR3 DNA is TGTGCCAGCAGCCAACGTAGCGGTTCCTACAATGAGCAGTTCTTC. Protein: CASSQRSGSYNEQFF.